This paragraph covers one TCR beta chain sequence. The data were obtained in a study of early T cells in non-severe SARS-CoV-2 infection. V was clipped by 0 bases and J by 9 bases; unmatched bases: 4. The CDR3 is made up of 16 amino acids. Germline assignment: CDR1 LGHDT and CDR2 YNNKEL (reference sequence). TCRdb independently ran MiXCR on the 5' RACE reads; one entry per CDR3 protein. This table holds 45,000 to 60,000 distinct CDR3 sequences, 9.3% found once. The rearrangement links TRBV3-1 to TRBJ2-1; 14 bases map to TRBD2. This TCR derives from an adult who was a healthcare worker with PCR-confirmed SARS-CoV-2 infection or an uninfected control (not recorded which). The sample consisted of whole blood. The CDR3 is CASSQEGGLAGGEQFF. The CDR3 region has the DNA TGTGCCAGCAGCCAAGAAGGAGGACTAGCGGGGGGTGAGCAGTTCTTC.